Here is one T cell receptor beta chain with its context. The data derive from a study of blood T cell repertoires in COVID-19. Turning to the study itself: Acute and convalescent COVID-19 specimens originated in the United States, Italy and Spain.

Only in-frame clones appear in the TCRdb table, and some are missing; sequencing was by immunoSEQ multiplex PCR. The top ten hold less than 3.5% of the sample, which has 250,000 to 400,000 clones, about nine tenths seen once. Trimming at V came to 11 bases and at J to 5 bases, leaving 5 bases not matched to a gene. This CDR3 has 12 residues. Germline CDR1 MNHEY, CDR2 SVGAGI. This rearrangement joins TRBV6-5 to TRBJ1-4, with 7 bases matching TRBD1. The material sequenced was peripheral blood. The sequence was obtained from a woman in her twenties or thirties with COVID-19, enrolled during active disease. The CDR3 reads CAVRGSNEKLFF. Here the CDR3 DNA reads TGTGCCGTCAGGGGGTCCAATGAAAAACTGTTTTTT.